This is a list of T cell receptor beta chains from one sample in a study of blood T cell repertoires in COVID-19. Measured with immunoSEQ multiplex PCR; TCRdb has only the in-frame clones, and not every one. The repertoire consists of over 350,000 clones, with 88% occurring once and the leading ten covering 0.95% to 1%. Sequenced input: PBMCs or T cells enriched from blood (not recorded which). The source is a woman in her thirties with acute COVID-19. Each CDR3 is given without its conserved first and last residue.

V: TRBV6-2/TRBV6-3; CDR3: ASSYEGRSYEQY
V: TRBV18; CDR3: ASSPPHPGLHEQF
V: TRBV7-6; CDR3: ASSSIQTGPLF
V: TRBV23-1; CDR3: ASSQYRVHQPQH
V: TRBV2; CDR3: ASRYTGGETEAF
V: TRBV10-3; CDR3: AISEFSLGDLGYEQY
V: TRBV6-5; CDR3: ASSWGAGNYEQY
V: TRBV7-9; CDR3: ASSLASGTEAF
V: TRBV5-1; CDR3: ASSLVKAVSADTQY
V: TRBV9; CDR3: ASRGAGGHEQF
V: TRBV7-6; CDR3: ASSRGQGREQY
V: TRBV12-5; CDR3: ASGLGQGHTEAF
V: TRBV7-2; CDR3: ASSLGQTATNEKLF
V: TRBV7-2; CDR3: ASSLGTSGGYGEQF
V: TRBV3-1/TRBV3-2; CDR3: ASSQDFSPYEQY
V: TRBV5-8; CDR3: ASSLALGVGTYEQY
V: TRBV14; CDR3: ASSRTGGLGNEKLF
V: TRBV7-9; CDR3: ASSLGLTGSEQY
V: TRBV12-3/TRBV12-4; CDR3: ASTQQSRDTQY
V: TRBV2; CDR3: ASRGDFIAKNIQY